A selection of T cell receptor beta chains follows, all from one sample in a study of blood T cell repertoires in COVID-19. Profiled with immunoSEQ multiplex PCR; TCRdb holds only in-frame clones, not every one. The sample lists around 300,000 clones, about nine tenths seen once, with about 3% in the top ten. The specimen sequenced was PBMCs or T cells enriched from blood (not recorded which). The origin of the receptors is a woman aged 45-65 years who had recovered from COVID-19. CDR3s include the opening cysteine and the closing phenylalanine or tryptophan. D genes are given only for firm matches. Clone size is given for some rows only: seen once, a few or many times, or a class if the clone is expanded.

>once|TRBJ1-4|.|TRBV5-1
TGCGCCAGCAGCTTAAAACCGGGAAACAGTTTAACTAATGAAAAACTGTTTTTT
CASSLKPGNSLTNEKLFF
>.|TRBJ1-4|TRBD1|TRBV5-1
TGCGCCAGCAGCTGGGGGACAGGGATAAAGGGTGAAAAACTGTTTTTT
CASSWGTGIKGEKLFF
>.|TRBJ1-2|TRBD1|TRBV5-1
TGCGCCAGCAGCACCGGGGACAGGTATGGCTACACCTTC
CASSTGDRYGYTF
>.|TRBJ2-1|TRBD2|TRBV11-3
TGTGCCAGCAGCTTAGAGCGGGGGGCAAGACGGGGCAATGAGCAGTTCTTC
CASSLERGARRGNEQFF
>.|TRBJ2-3|TRBD2|TRBV6-5
TGTGCCAGCAGCGGACTAGCGGTTACAGATACGCAGTATTTT
CASSGLAVTDTQYF
>once|TRBJ1-1|TRBD1|TRBV24-1
TGTGCCACACGACAGGGGAACACTGAAGCTTTCTTT
CATRQGNTEAFF
>.|TRBJ2-1|.|TRBV28
TGTGCCAGCAGACCCCCCCCGTCTAGGGGCCCCTACAATGAGCAGTTCTTC
CASRPPPSRGPYNEQFF
>.|TRBJ2-3|TRBD2|TRBV19
TGTGCCAGCATTCCTCCTCCCGGGACTAGCGGGGGCACAGATACGCAGTATTTT
CASIPPPGTSGGTDTQYF
>.|TRBJ2-7|TRBD1|TRBV28
TGTGCCAGCAGTTTATCCCGGGACAGGGGGGTTTCCTACGAGCAGTACTTC
CASSLSRDRGVSYEQYF
>.|TRBJ2-5|TRBD2|TRBV7-3
TGTGCCAGCAGCTTAATGGGACTACAAGAGACCCAGTACTTC
CASSLMGLQETQYF
>.|TRBJ2-7|.|TRBV4-3
TGCGCCAGCAGCCAAGAACTCCTGAGCTCCTACGAGCAGTACTTC
CASSQELLSSYEQYF
>.|TRBJ1-1|.|TRBV6-5
TGTGCCAGCAGTTACTCTCCCAGGGGAGGGACTGAAGCTTTCTTT
CASSYSPRGGTEAFF
>.|TRBJ1-2|TRBD1|TRBV30
TGTGCCTGGTACCACGCCCGGGACAGGGGGTGGGATGGCTACACCTTC
CAWYHARDRGWDGYTF
>.|TRBJ2-3|.|TRBV4-3
TGCGCCAGCAGCCAAGAGGGTCGCGGGCCAGATACGCAGTATTTT
CASSQEGRGPDTQYF
>once|TRBJ2-1|TRBD2|TRBV5-1
TGCGCCAGCAGTGCGGGAGGGCCGAGGAATGAGCAGTTCTTC
CASSAGGPRNEQFF
>.|TRBJ2-2|.|TRBV2
TGTGCCAGCAGTGTGAGTAGACTAGTGAACACCGGGGAGCTGTTTTTT
CASSVSRLVNTGELFF
>.|TRBJ2-7|TRBD2|TRBV28
TGTGCCAGCAGTTCTGGGACTAGCGGGAGCTACGAGCAGTACTTC
CASSSGTSGSYEQYF
>few|TRBJ2-2|TRBD2|TRBV7-9
TGTGCCAGCAGCCACCTAGCGGGAGTTGGTACCGGGGAGCTGTTTTTT
CASSHLAGVGTGELFF
>.|TRBJ2-2|TRBD2|TRBV7-2
TGTGCCAGCAGTCGGACTAGCGGGAGTCAAAACACCGGGGAGCTGTTTTTT
CASSRTSGSQNTGELFF
>.|TRBJ2-5|.|TRBV7-3
TGTGCCAGCAGCACAGGGGGGGGAGTGGAGACCCAGTACTTC
CASSTGGGVETQYF
>.|TRBJ1-5|.|TRBV6-2/TRBV6-3
TGTGCCAGCAGTTACAGCCTTGGAGGCAATCAGCCCCAGCATTTT
CASSYSLGGNQPQHF
>few|TRBJ2-2|TRBD1|TRBV7-9
TGTGCCGGGGGGCAGGGGGCAAACGCTGGCACCGGGGAGCTGTTTTTT
CAGGQGANAGTGELFF